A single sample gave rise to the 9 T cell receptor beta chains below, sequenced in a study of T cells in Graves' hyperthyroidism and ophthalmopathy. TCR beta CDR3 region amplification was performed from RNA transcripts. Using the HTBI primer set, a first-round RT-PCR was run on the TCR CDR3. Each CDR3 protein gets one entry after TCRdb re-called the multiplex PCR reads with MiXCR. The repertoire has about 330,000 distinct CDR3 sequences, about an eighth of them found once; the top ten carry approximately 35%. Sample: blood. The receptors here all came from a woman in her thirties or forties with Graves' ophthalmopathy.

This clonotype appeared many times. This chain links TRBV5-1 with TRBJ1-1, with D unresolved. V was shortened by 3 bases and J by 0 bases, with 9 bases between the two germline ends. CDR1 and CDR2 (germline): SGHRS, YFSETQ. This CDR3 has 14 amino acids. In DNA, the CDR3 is TGCGCCAGCAGCTACGGCAGCATGAACACTGAAGCTTTCTTT. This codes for CASSYGSMNTEAFF.

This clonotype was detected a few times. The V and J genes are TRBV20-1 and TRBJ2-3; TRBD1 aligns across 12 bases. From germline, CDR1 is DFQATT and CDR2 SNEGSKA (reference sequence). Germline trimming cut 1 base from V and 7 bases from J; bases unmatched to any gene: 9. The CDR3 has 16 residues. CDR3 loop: CSARGRGDRGRNTQYF. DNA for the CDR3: TGCAGTGCTAGAGGGAGGGGGGACAGGGGGCGAAATACGCAGTATTTT.

This chain's CDR3 is CSARTDTGELFF. The CDR3 bases are TGCAGTGCTAGGACAGACACCGGGGAGCTGTTTTTT. This sequence joins TRBV20-1 and TRBJ2-2; possibly TRBD1 for D (5 bases). The CDR3 extends over 12 amino acids. Germline CDR1 is DFQATT and CDR2 is SNEGSKA (reference sequence). The germline V and J ends were trimmed by 3 bases and 3 bases, with 5 bases remaining between them.

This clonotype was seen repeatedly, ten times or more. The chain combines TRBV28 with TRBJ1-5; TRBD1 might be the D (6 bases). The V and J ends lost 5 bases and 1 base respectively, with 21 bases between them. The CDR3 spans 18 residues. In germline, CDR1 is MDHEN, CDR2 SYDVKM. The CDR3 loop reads CASSGWGQRSRSNQPQHF. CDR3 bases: TGTGCCAGCAGTGGATGGGGGCAGAGGAGTCGGAGCAATCAGCCCCAGCATTTT.

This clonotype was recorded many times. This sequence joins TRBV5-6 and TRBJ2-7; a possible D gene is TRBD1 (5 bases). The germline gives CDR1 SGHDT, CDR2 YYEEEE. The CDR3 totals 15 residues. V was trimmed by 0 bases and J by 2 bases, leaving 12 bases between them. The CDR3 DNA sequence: TGTGCCAGCAGCTTGGCCGATGGGGCCGCCTACGAGCAGTACTTC. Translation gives CASSLADGAAYEQYF.

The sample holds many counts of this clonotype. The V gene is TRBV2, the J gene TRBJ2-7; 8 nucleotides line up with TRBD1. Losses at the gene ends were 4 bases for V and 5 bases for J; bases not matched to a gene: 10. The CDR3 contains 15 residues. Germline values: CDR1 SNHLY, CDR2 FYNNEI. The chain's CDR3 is CASSGTGLGTDEQYF. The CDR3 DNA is TGTGCCAGCAGTGGGACAGGGTTGGGTACAGACGAGCAGTACTTC.

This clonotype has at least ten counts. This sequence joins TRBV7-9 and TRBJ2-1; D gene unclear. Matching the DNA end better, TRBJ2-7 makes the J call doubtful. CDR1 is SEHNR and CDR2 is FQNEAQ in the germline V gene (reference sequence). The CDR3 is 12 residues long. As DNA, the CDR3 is TGTGCCAGCAGCCACTCCTACTCTGAGCAGTACTTC. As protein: CASSHSYSEQYF.

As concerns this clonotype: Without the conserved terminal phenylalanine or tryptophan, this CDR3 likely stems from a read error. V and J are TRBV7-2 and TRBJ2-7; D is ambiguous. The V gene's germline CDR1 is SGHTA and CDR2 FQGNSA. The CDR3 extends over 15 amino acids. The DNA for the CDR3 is TGCGCCAGCAGCTTTAGCCCCAGCACTACCTACGAGCAGTACCTC. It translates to CASSFSPSTTYEQYL.

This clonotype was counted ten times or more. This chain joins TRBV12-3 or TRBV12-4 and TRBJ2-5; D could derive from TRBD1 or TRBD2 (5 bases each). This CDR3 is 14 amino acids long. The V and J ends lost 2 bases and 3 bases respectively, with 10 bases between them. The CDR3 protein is CASSLRGPKETQYF. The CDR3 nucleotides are TGTGCCAGCAGTTTAAGGGGACCGAAAGAGACCCAGTACTTC.